This TCR beta chain was documented in a study of T cells in localized non-small cell lung cancer. V lost 2 bases to trimming and J lost 2 bases, with 5 bases between them. Germline V CDR1 and CDR2: SGHAT, FQDESV (reference sequence). This CDR3 has 13 amino acids. Some clones are missing from TCRdb's copy, which holds only in-frame ones; the method was immunoSEQ multiplex PCR. The sample shows around 92,000 clones, roughly 93% of them seen only once. This receptor was taken from a woman aged 35 to 75 with stage II squamous cell lung carcinoma. V usage is TRBV11-1 and J usage is TRBJ2-3; D remains ambiguous. The sequencing here drew on PBMCs, taken before any cancer treatment. CDR3 DNA: TGTGCCAGCAGCTTATTAACCACAGATACGCAGTATTTT. It yields the protein CASSLLTTDTQYF.